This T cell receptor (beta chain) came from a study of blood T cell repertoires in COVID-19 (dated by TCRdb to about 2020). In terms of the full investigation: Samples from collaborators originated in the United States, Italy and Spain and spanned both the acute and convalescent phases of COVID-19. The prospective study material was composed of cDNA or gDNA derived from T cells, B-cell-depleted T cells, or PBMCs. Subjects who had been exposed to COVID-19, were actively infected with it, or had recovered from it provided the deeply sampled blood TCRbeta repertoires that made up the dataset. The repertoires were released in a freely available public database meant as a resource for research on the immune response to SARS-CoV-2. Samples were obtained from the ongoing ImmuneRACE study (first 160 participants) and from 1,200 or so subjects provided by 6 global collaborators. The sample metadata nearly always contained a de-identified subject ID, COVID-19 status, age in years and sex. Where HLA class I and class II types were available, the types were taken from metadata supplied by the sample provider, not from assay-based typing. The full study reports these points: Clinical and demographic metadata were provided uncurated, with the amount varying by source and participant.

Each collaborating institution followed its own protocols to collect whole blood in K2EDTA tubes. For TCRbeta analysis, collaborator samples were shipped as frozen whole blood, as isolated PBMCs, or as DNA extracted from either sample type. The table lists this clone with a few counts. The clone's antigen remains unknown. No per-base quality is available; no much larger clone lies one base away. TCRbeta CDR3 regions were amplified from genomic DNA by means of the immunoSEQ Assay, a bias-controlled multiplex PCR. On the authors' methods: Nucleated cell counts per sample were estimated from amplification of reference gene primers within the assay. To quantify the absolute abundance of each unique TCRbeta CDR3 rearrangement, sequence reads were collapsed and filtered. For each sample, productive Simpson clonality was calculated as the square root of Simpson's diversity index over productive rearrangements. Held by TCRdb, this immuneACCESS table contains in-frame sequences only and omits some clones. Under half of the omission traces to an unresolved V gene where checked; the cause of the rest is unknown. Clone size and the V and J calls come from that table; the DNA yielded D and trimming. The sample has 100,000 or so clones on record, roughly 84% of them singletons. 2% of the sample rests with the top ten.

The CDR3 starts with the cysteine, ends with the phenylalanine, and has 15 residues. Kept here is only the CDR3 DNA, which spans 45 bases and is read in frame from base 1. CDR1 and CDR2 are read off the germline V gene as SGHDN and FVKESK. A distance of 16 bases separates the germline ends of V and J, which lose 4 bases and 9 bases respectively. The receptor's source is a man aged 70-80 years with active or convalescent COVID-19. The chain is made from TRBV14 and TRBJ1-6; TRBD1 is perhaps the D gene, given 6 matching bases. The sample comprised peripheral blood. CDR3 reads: CASSRLEGGSSPLHF. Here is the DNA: TGTGCCAGCAGCCGACTCGAAGGGGGAAGTTCACCCCTCCACTTT.